The entry that follows covers one TCR beta chain sequence. No antigen is known for it. The data were obtained in a study of T cell responses to AZD1222 COVID-19 vaccine. Notes on the study in general: Dominant at 160-218 and 743-854, vaccine-associated CD4 TCRs also spanned spike. Possibly, clonal diversity was underestimated; donors were largely white British and included more females.

Profiled with immunoSEQ multiplex PCR; TCRdb holds only in-frame clones, not every one. This repertoire shows fewer than 95,000 clones, approximately 90% found once; its top ten account for just over 30%. This CDR3 contains 11 residues. The germline CDR1 and CDR2 sequences are MDHEN and SYDVKM. This rearrangement joins TRBV28 to TRBJ1-2, with D maybe TRBD1 (5 bases). The sample here was peripheral blood, taken on day 0 of AZD1222 vaccination. The TCR originated in an adult in good health. CDR3 amino acids: CAGGGYYGYTF. The DNA of the CDR3 is TGTGCTGGGGGGGGGTACTATGGCTACACCTTC.